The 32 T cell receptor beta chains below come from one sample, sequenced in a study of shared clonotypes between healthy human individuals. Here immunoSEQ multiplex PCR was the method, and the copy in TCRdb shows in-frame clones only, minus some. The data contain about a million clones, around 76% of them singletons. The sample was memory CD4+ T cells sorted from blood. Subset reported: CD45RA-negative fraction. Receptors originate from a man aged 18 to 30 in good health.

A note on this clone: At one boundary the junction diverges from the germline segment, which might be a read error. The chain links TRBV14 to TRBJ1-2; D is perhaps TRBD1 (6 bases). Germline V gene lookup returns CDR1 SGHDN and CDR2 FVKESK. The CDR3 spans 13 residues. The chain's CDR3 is CASSQGRLGALFF. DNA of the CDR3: TGTGCCAGCAGCCAAGGAAGACTGGGGGCCCTCTTCTTC.

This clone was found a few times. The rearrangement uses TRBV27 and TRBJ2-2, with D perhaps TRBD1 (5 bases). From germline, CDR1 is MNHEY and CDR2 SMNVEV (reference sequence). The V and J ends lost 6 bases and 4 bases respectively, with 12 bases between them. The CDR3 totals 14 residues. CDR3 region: CASRKGPGTGELFF. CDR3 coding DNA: TGTGCCAGCAGGAAGGGGCCGGGCACCGGGGAGCTGTTTTTT.

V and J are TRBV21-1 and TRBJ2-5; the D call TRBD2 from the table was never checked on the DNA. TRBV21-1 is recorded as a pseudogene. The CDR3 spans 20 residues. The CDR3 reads CASSAQRGETSGGASETQYF. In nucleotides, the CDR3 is TGTGCCAGCAGCGCACAGCGAGGAGAGACTAGCGGGGGGGCCTCGGAGACCCAGTACTTC.

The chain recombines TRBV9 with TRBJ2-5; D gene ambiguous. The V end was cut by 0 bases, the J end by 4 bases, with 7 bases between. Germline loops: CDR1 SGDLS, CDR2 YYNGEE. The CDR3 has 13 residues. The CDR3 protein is CASSVGPRETQYF. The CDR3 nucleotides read TGTGCCAGCAGCGTAGGGCCCCGAGAGACCCAGTACTTC.

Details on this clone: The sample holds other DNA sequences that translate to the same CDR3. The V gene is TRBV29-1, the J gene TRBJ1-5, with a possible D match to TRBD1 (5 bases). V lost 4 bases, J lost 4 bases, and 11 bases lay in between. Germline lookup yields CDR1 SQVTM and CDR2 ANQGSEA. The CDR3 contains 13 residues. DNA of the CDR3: TGCAGCGTTGCCGGGGGTGGGAATCAGCCCCAGCATTTT. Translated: CSVAGGGNQPQHF.

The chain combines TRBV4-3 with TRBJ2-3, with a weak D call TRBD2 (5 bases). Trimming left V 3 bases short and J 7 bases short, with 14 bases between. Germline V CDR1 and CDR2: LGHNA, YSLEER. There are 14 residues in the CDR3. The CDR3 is CASSQGLAVYTQYF. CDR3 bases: TGCGCCAGCAGCCAGGGCCTAGCTGTATATACGCAGTATTTT.

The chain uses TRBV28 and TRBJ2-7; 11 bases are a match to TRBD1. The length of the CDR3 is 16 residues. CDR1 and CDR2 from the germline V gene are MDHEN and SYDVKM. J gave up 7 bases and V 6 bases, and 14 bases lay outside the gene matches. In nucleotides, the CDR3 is TGTGCCAGCAGCTCGAATGGACAGGGGGCCCGTTTAGAGCAGTACTTC. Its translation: CASSSNGQGARLEQYF.

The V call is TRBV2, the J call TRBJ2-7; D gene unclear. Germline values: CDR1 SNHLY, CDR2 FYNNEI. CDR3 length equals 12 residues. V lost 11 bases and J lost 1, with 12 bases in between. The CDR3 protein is CAGATDSYEQYF. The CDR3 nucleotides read TGTGCCGGAGCGACGGATTCCTACGAGCAGTACTTC.

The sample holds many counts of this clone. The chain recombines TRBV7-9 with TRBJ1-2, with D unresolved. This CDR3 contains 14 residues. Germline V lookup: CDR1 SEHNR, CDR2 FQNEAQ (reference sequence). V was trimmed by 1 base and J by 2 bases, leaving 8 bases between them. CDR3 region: CASSLVSTNYGYTF. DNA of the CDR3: TGTGCCAGCAGCTTAGTGTCCACAAACTATGGCTACACCTTC.

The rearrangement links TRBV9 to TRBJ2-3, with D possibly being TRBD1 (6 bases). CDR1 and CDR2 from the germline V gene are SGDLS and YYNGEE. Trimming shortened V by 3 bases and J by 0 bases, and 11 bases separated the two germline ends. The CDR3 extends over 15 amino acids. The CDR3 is CASSARQVSTDTQYF. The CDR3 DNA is TGTGCCAGCAGCGCCCGACAGGTTAGCACAGATACGCAGTATTTT.

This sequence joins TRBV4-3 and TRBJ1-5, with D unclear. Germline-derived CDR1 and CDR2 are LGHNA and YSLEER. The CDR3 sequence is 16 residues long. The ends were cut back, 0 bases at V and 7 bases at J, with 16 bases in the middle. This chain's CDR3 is CASSQDTRAGGQPQHF. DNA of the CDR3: TGCGCCAGCAGCCAAGATACAAGGGCGGGCGGACAGCCCCAGCATTTT.

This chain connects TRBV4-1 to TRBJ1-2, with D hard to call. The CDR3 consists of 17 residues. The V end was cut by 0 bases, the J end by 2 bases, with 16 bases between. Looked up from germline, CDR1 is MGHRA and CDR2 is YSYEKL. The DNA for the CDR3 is TGCGCCAGCAGCCAAGATTCGGAAGGGTTGCGGAACTATGGCTACACCTTC. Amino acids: CASSQDSEGLRNYGYTF.

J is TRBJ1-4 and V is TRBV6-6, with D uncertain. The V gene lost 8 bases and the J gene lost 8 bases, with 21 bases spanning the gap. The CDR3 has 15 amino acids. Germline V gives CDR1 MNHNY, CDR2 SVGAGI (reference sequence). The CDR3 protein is CASSRAAKEGEKLFF. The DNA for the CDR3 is TGTGCCAGCTCTAGGGCCGCAAAGGAGGGAGAAAAACTGTTTTTT.

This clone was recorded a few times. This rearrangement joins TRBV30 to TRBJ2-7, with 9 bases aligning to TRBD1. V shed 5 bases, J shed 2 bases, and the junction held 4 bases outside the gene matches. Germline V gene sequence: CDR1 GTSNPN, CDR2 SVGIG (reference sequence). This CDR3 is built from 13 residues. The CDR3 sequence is CAWDRTGAYEQYF. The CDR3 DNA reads TGTGCCTGGGACCGGACAGGGGCCTACGAGCAGTACTTC.

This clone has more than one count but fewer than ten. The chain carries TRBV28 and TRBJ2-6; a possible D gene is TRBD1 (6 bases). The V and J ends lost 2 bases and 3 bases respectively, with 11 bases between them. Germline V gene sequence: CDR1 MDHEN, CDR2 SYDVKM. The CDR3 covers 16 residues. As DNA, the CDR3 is TGTGCCAGCAGTTTAGGAACAGGGAATGGGGCCAACGTCCTGACTTTC. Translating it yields CASSLGTGNGANVLTF.

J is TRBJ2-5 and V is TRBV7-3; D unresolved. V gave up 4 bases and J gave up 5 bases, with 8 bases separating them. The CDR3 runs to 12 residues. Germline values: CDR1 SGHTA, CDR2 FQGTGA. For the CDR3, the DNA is TGTGCCAGCAGCTCTAACGATGAGACCCAGTACTTC. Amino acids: CASSSNDETQYF.

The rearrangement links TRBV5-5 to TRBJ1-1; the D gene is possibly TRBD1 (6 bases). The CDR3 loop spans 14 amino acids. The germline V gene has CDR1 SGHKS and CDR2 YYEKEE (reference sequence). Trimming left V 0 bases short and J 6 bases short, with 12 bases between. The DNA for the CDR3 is TGTGCCAGCAGCTTGGAGGTTAACAGGGCTGAAGCTTTCTTT. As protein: CASSLEVNRAEAFF.

CDR3 sequence: CASSSGAGGWVYEQYF. CDR3 sequence (DNA): TGCGCCAGCTCTTCTGGGGCGGGAGGATGGGTCTACGAGCAGTACTTC. J is TRBJ2-7 and V is TRBV10-2, with 8 positions matching TRBD2. Trimming at V came to 8 bases and at J to 3 bases, leaving 15 bases not matched to a gene. CDR3 size: 16 residues. Per germline, CDR1 WSHSY and CDR2 SAAADI.

The CDR3: CATTPGGRYEQYF. The CDR3 region has the DNA TGTGCCACTACTCCCGGGGGACGCTACGAGCAGTACTTC. The chain has TRBV6-6 and TRBJ2-7; possible D gene TRBD2, 6 bases. V was trimmed by 10 bases and J by 3 bases, leaving 16 bases between them. This CDR3 is built from 13 residues. From germline, CDR1 is MNHNY and CDR2 SVGAGI (reference sequence).

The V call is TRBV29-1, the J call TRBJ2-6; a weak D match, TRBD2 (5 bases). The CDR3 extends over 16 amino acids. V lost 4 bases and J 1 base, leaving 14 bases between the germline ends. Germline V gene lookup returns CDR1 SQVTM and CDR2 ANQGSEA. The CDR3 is CSVAGKPGSGANVLTF. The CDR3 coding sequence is TGCAGCGTTGCAGGTAAACCGGGGTCTGGGGCCAACGTCCTGACTTTC.

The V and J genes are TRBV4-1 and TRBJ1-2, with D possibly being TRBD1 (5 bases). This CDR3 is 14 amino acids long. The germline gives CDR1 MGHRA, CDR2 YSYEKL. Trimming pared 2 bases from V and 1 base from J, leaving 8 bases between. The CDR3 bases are TGCGCCAGCAGCCAACGACAGCTTAACTATGGCTACACCTTC. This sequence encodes CASSQRQLNYGYTF.

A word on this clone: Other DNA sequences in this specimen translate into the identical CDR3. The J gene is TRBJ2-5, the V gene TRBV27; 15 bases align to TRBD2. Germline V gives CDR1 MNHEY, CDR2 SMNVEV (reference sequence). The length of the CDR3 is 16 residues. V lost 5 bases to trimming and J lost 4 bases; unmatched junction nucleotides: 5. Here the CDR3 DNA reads TGTGCCAGCAGTCTCGGACTAGCGGGAGGGGGAGAGACCCAGTACTTC. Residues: CASSLGLAGGGETQYF.

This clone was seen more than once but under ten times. As DNA, the CDR3 is TGTGCCAGCAGTTCTATATGGGACGACTCCTACGAGCAGTACTTC. This encodes CASSSIWDDSYEQYF. The chain is built from TRBV28 and TRBJ2-5; D may correspond to TRBD1 or TRBD2 (5 bases each). Matching the DNA end better, TRBJ2-7 makes the J call doubtful. There are 15 residues in the CDR3. Per the germline V gene, CDR1 is MDHEN and CDR2 is SYDVKM.

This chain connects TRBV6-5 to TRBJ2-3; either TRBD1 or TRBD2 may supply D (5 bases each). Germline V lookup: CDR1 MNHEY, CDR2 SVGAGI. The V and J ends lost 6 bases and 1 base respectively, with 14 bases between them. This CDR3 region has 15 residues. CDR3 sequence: CASSPTWGRTDTQYF. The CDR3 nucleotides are TGTGCCAGCAGCCCTACGTGGGGACGCACAGATACGCAGTATTTT.

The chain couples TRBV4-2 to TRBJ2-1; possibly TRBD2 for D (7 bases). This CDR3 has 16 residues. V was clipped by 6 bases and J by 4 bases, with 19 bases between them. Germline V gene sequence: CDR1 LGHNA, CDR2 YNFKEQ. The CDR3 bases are TGTGCCAGCAGTAAGTCCAGGGGACTACCGTACAATGAGCAGTTCTTC. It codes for CASSKSRGLPYNEQFF.

The CDR3: CASSPGYTIYF. The CDR3 coding sequence is TGTGCCAGCAGCCCCGGATACACCATATATTTT. The gene calls are TRBV5-8 and TRBJ1-3; D remains unclear. CDR3 length: 11 amino acids. Germline-derived CDR1 and CDR2 are SGHTS and YDEGEE. Trimming took off 4 bases at V and 8 bases at J, with 7 bases between the two ends.

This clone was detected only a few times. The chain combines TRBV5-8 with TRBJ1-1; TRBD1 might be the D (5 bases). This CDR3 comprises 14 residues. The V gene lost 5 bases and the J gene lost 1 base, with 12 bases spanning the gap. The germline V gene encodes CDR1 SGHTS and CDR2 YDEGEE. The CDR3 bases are TGTGCCAGCAGAGAGGGGATTAAGAACACTGAAGCTTTCTTT. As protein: CASREGIKNTEAFF. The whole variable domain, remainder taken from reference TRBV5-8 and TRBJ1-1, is EAGVTQSPTHLIKTRGQQATLRCSPISGHTSVYWYQQALGLGLQFLLWYDEGEERNRGNFPPRFSGRQFPNYSSELNVNALELEDSALYLCASREGIKNTEAFFGQGTRLTVV.

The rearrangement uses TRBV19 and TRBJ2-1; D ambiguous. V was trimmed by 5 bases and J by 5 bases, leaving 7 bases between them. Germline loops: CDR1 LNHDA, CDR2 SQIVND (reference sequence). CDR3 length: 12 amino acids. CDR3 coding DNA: TGTGCCAGTAGTCGACTGAACAATGAGCAGTTCTTC. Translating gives CASSRLNNEQFF. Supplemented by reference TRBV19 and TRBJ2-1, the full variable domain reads DGGITQSPKYLFRKEGQNVTLSCEQNLNHDAMYWYRQDPGQGLRLIYYSQIVNDFQKGDIAEGYSVSREKKESFPLTVTSAQKNPTAFYLCASSRLNNEQFFGPGTRLTVL.

CDR3 nucleotides: TGTGCCAGCCTACAGCGGGGTAACTATGGCTACACCTTC. It encodes CASLQRGNYGYTF. The V gene is TRBV2, the J gene TRBJ1-2; D unresolved. Germline V gene lookup returns CDR1 SNHLY and CDR2 FYNNEI. This CDR3 contains 13 residues. Trimming took 8 bases from V and 1 from J, leaving 11 bases between them.

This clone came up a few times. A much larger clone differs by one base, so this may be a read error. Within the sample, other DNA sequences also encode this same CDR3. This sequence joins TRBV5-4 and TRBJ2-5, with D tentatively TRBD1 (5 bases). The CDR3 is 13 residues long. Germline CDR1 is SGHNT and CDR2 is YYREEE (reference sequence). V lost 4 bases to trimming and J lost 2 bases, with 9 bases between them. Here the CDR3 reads CASSRDRQETQYF. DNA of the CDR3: TGTGCCAGCAGCCGAGACAGACAAGAGACCCAGTACTTC.

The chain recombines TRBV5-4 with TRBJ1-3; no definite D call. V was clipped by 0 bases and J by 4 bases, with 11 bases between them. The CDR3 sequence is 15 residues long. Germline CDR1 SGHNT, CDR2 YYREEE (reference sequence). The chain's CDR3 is CASSLDGHSGNTIYF. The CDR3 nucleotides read TGTGCCAGCAGCTTGGATGGGCATTCAGGAAACACCATATATTTT.

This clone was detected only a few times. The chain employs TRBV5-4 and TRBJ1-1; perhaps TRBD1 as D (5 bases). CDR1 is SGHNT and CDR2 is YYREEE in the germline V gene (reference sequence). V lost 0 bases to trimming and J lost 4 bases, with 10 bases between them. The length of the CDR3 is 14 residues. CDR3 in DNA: TGTGCCAGCAGCTTGGGACAGCCCCCCACTGAAGCTTTCTTT. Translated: CASSLGQPPTEAFF. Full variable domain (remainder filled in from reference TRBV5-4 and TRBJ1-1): ETGVTQSPTHLIKTRGQQVTLRCSSQSGHNTVSWYQQALGQGPQFIFQYYREEENGRGNFPPRFSGLQFPNYSSELNVNALELDDSALYLCASSLGQPPTEAFFGQGTRLTVV.